This T cell receptor (beta chain) was documented in a study of CD8+ T cells in alopecia areata. Reverse transcription of extracted RNA yielded cDNA, which provided the sequencing template. Clones were read by immunoSEQ multiplex PCR, and TCRdb kept only the in-frame ones, dropping some. The data contain 95,000 to 100,000 clones, 55% to 75% of them singletons. The length of the CDR3 is 13 residues. Per the germline V gene, CDR1 is SGHKS and CDR2 is YYEKEE (reference sequence). V lost 0 bases and J lost 1, with 2 bases in between. Whole-study results and caveats: In blood and scalp, many expanded lesional clones persisted during tofacitinib.

Described treatment: oral pan-JAK inhibitor, 5-10 mg twice daily. Lesional scalp tissue (obtained by punch biopsy) and peripheral blood were collected from alopecia areata patients. Sorted out of PBMCs were CD4+ T cells and CD8+ T cells. There are many counts of this clone. Antigen: not known. Other nucleotide sequences in the sample specify the same CDR3. This receptor was obtained from a human donor with alopecia areata. The sample consisted of CD8+ T cells sorted from blood, taken at approximately week 55, from a patient treated with tofacitinib. V usage is TRBV5-5 and J usage is TRBJ1-5; D unclear. Here the CDR3 reads CASSLGSNQPQHF. CDR3 in DNA: TGTGCCAGCAGCTTGGGGAGCAATCAGCCCCAGCATTTT.